Sequencing of this TCR beta chain was carried out in a study of cytomegalovirus exposure and HLA in healthy donors. Donors were nominally healthy when sampled, though unrecorded immune exposures were likely. PCR used 60 Vbeta primers and 13 Jbeta primers. The data were produced by immunoSEQ multiplex PCR, yet TCRdb's version contains in-frame clones alone and is incomplete. The sample includes roughly 180,000 clones, just over 75% of them seen just once. The sample comprised PBMCs. The receptor's source is a woman aged 60-70 years in good health and CMV-seropositive.

The chain's CDR3 is CAWTPLRTFYEQYF. In DNA, the CDR3 is TGTGCCTGGACCCCACTCCGGACTTTCTACGAGCAGTACTTC. J is TRBJ2-7 and V is TRBV30, with D possibly being TRBD2 (5 bases). The CDR3 runs to 14 residues. Trimming left V 4 bases short and J 3 bases short, with 16 bases between. Germline assignment: CDR1 GTSNPN and CDR2 SVGIG (reference sequence). Looking up the rest from reference TRBV30 and TRBJ2-7 gives the full variable domain: SQTIHQWPATLVQPVGSPLSLECTVEGTSNPNLYWYRQAAGRGLQLLFYSVGIGQISSEVPQNLSASRPQDRQFILSSKKLLLSDSGFYLCAWTPLRTFYEQYFGPGTRLTVT.